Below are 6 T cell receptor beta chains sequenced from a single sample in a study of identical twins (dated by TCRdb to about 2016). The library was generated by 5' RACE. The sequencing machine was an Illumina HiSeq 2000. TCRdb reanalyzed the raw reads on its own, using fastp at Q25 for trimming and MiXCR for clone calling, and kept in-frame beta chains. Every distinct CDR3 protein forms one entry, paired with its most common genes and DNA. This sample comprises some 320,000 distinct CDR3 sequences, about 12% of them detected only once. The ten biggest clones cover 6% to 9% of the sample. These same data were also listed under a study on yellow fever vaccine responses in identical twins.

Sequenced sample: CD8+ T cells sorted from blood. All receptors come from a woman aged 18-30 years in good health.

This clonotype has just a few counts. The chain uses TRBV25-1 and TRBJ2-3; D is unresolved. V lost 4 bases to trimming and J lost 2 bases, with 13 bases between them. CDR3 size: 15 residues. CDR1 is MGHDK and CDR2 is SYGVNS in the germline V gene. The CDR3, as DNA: TGTGCCAGCAGTGGGATCACCTTAAACACAGATACGCAGTATTTT. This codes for CASSGITLNTDTQYF.

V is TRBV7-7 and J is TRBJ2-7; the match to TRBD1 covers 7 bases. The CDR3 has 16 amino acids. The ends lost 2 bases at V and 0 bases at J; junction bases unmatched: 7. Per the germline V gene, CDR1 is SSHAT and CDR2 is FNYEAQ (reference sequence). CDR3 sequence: CASSLRQGQSSYEQYV. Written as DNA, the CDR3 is TGTGCCAGCAGCTTACGACAGGGCCAGAGCTCCTACGAGCAGTACGTC.

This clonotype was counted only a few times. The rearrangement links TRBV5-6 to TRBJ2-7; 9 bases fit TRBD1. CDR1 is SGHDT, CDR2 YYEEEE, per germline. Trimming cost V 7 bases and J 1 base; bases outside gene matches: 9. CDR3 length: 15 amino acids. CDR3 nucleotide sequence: TGTGCCAGCGCCAACCTCGGGACAGGGTCCTACGAGCAGTACTTC. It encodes CASANLGTGSYEQYF. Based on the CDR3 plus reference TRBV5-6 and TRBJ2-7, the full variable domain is DAGVTQSPTHLIKTRGQQVTLRCSPKSGHDTVSWYQQALGQGPQFIFQYYEEEERQRGNFPDRFSGHQFPNYSSELNVNALLLGDSALYLCASANLGTGSYEQYFGPGTRLTVT.

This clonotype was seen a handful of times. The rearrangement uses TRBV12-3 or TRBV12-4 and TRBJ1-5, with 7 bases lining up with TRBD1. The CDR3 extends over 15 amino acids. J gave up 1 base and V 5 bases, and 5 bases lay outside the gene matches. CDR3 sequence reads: CASSPTGTSNQPQHF. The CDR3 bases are TGTGCCAGCAGTCCGACAGGGACCAGCAATCAGCCCCAGCATTTT.

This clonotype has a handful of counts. CDR3 sequence (DNA): TGTGCCAGCAGCGTAGTTGGGGACACCGGGGAGCTGTTTTTT. Its protein product is CASSVVGDTGELFF. The V call is TRBV9, the J call TRBJ2-2, with no clear D. The CDR3 is 14 residues long. V lost 0 bases and J lost 3, with 6 bases in between. Germline loops: CDR1 SGDLS, CDR2 YYNGEE.

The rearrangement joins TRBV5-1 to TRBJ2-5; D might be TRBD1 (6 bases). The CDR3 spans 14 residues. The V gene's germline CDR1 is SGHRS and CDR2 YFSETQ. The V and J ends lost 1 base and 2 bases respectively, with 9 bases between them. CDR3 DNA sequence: TGCGCCAGCAGCTTGACAGGGCCACAAGAGACCCAGTACTTC. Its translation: CASSLTGPQETQYF.